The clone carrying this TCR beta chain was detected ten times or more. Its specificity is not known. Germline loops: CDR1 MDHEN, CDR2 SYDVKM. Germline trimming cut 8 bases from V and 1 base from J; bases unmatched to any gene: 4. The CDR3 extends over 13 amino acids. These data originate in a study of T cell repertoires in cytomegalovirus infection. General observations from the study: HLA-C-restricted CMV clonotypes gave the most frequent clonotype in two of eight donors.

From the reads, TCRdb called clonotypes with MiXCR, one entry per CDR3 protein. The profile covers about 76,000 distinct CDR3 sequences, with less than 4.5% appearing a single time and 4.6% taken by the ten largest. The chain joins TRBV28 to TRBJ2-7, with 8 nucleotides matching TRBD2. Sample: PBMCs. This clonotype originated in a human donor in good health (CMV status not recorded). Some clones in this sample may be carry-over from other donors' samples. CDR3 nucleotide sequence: TGTGCCAGCCAGCGGGGGTCTTCCTACGAGCAGTACTTC. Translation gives CASQRGSSYEQYF.